The next 27 T cell receptor beta chains were all read from a single sample in a study of OX40 agonist ivuxolimab in advanced cancers. Libraries were constructed by the immunoSEQ multiplex PCR assay. TCRdb retrieved this table from immuneACCESS and kept in-frame rearrangements only. Not all clones are present; in checked studies, unresolved V genes account for under half, and no reason is known for the remainder. Across this sample there are around 50,000 clones, with over 85% seen only once. Around 50% of the sample is in the top ten clones. Sequenced material: CD4+ or CD8+ T cells sorted from blood, taken in a trial of the OX40 agonist ivuxolimab. These receptors all come from an adult with an advanced solid tumor such as melanoma, head and neck, liver or kidney cancer.

The chain employs TRBV4-3 and TRBJ2-1, with 8 bases that match TRBD1. J was trimmed by 4 bases and V by 0 bases; bases with no gene match: 5. Germline lookup yields CDR1 LGHNA and CDR2 YSLEER. This CDR3 region has 16 residues. The CDR3 spells CASSQDIGTGYNEQFF. The CDR3 region has the DNA TGCGCCAGCAGCCAAGATATTGGGACAGGTTACAATGAGCAGTTCTTC.

The chain joins TRBV7-3 to TRBJ2-3, with 13 nucleotides matching TRBD2. Germline trimming cut 5 bases from V and 3 bases from J; bases unmatched to any gene: 5. Germline CDR1 and CDR2: SGHTA and FQGTGA. The CDR3 totals 16 residues. Here the CDR3 reads CASSVTSGGATDTQYF. In DNA form, the CDR3 reads TGTGCCAGCAGCGTCACTAGCGGGGGGGCAACAGATACGCAGTATTTT.

DNA for the CDR3: TGCAGCGTTGAAGTATTTGGTGACACGGCCTCTGGGGCCAACGTCCTGACTTTC. This encodes CSVEVFGDTASGANVLTF. The chain recombines TRBV29-1 with TRBJ2-6; D is undetermined. The CDR3 spans 18 residues. In germline, CDR1 is SQVTM, CDR2 ANQGSEA. The germline V and J ends were trimmed by 1 base and 0 bases, with 16 bases remaining between them.

This clone appeared a single time. This sequence joins TRBV19 and TRBJ2-3; a weak D match, TRBD2 (5 bases). The CDR3 length is 15 residues. Germline V gene data show CDR1 as LNHDA and CDR2 as SQIVND (reference sequence). Trimming left V 6 bases short and J 4 bases short, with 17 bases between. Written as DNA, the CDR3 is TGTGCCAGTAGATACCTTCCGGCGGAGGCAGATACGCAGTATTTT. This sequence encodes CASRYLPAEADTQYF.

The V and J genes are TRBV19 and TRBJ1-5; TRBD1 might be the D (5 bases). Germline-derived CDR1 and CDR2 are LNHDA and SQIVND (reference sequence). V lost 7 bases and J 13 bases, leaving 14 bases between the germline ends. This CDR3 is built from 11 residues. CDR3 residues: CASTTDMGQHF. CDR3 DNA: TGTGCCAGTACCACGGACATGGGACAGCATTTT.

This chain connects TRBV13 to TRBJ1-4; TRBD1 matches 7 bases. There are 13 residues in the CDR3. CDR1 PRHDT and CDR2 FYEKMQ come from the germline V gene (reference sequence). The V gene end was trimmed by 0 bases and the J gene end by 14 bases; junction bases not matched to a gene: 6. Here the CDR3 DNA reads TGTGCCAGCAGCTTAGGGTATATGGGACAGCTGTTTTTT. Protein: CASSLGYMGQLFF.

The V gene is TRBV6-5, the J gene TRBJ1-1; D remains unclear. Germline lookup yields CDR1 MNHEY and CDR2 SVGAGI. The CDR3 covers 13 residues. With 0 bases removed from V and 3 bases from J, the gap between germline ends came to 5 bases. The CDR3 sequence: CASSYSQDTEAFF. CDR3 nucleotides: TGTGCCAGCAGTTACTCGCAGGACACTGAAGCTTTCTTT.

The chain links TRBV19 to TRBJ1-1; D not certain. Germline CDR1 and CDR2: LNHDA and SQIVND (reference sequence). The ends were cut back, 3 bases at V and 1 base at J, with 15 bases in the middle. This CDR3 is built from 16 residues. CDR3 sequence reads: CASSIEGRGSNTEAFF. CDR3 DNA sequence: TGTGCCAGTAGTATCGAGGGCCGGGGTTCGAACACTGAAGCTTTCTTT.

The J gene is TRBJ1-4, the V gene TRBV4-3; D gene ambiguous. CDR3 length: 15 residues. Trimming cost V 1 base and J 8 bases, with 14 bases left between them. Germline CDR1 LGHNA, CDR2 YSLEER. The CDR3 coding sequence is TGCGCCAGCAGCCAAGCAGGCCAGGACGACGAAAAACTGTTTTTT. Translation: CASSQAGQDDEKLFF.

This chain links TRBV7-9 with TRBJ2-2; 13 nucleotides align to TRBD2. The CDR3 loop spans 18 amino acids. V shed 5 bases and J 2 bases; nucleotides not matched to a gene: 8. CDR1 and CDR2 (germline): SEHNR, FQNEAQ (reference sequence). The CDR3 sequence is CASSLGLAGALNTGELFF. The DNA of the CDR3 is TGTGCCAGCAGCCTAGGACTAGCGGGGGCCCTAAACACCGGGGAGCTGTTTTTT.

The V gene is TRBV19, the J gene TRBJ2-1, with 13 positions matching TRBD2. Germline V gene lookup returns CDR1 LNHDA and CDR2 SQIVND (reference sequence). The junction had 3 bases not matched to a gene; V was cut back by 5 bases and J by 5 bases. The CDR3 covers 15 residues. The CDR3: CASSPTSGGNNEQFF. The CDR3 nucleotides read TGTGCCAGTAGTCCGACTAGCGGGGGGAACAATGAGCAGTTCTTC.

The gene calls are TRBV10-1 and TRBJ2-7; possible D gene TRBD1, 6 bases. Trimming pared 4 bases from V and 2 bases from J, leaving 15 bases between. This CDR3 has 15 residues. Germline lookup yields CDR1 WNHNN and CDR2 SYGVQD (reference sequence). This CDR3 is CASSGESRGAYEQYF. In nucleotides, the CDR3 is TGCGCCAGCAGTGGGGAAAGCAGGGGAGCCTACGAGCAGTACTTC.

This chain's CDR3 is CASSHAGTGEETQYF. The DNA of the CDR3 is TGTGCCAGCAGCCACGCCGGGACAGGGGAGGAGACCCAGTACTTC. The chain is built from TRBV11-1 and TRBJ2-5; 10 nucleotides line up with TRBD1. V lost 5 bases to trimming and J lost 5 bases; unmatched junction nucleotides: 8. The CDR3 has 15 residues. CDR1 and CDR2 from the germline V gene are SGHAT and FQDESV (reference sequence).

In DNA, the CDR3 is TGTGCCAGCAGTGGAGGGACAATCCTAGGGGGCAATGAGCAGTTCTTC. Amino acid sequence: CASSGGTILGGNEQFF. V and J are TRBV27 and TRBJ2-1, with D perhaps matching TRBD1 or TRBD2 (6 bases each). V lost 5 bases and J lost 6, with 20 bases in between. From germline, CDR1 is MNHEY and CDR2 SMNVEV (reference sequence). This CDR3 is built from 16 residues.

This clone ranks as medium-sized. The chain joins TRBV11-2 to TRBJ2-7, with D possibly called TRBD1 or TRBD2 (5 bases each). Germline V gene lookup returns CDR1 SGHAT and CDR2 FQNNGV. This CDR3 region has 13 residues. The V end was cut by 7 bases, the J end by 6 bases, with 16 bases between. CDR3 in amino acids: CASKIGSGTEQYF. Written as DNA, the CDR3 is TGTGCCAGCAAAATAGGGTCAGGGACCGAGCAGTACTTC. Complete variable domain (other parts from reference TRBV11-2 and TRBJ2-7): EAGVAQSPRYKIIEKRQSVAFWCNPISGHATLYWYQQILGQGPKLLIQFQNNGVVDDSQLPKDRFSAERLKGVDSTLKIQPAKLEDSAVYLCASKIGSGTEQYFGPGTRLTVT.

The chain couples TRBV6-4 to TRBJ2-2; tentative D call: TRBD2 (6 bases). V gave up 4 bases and J gave up 6 bases, with 6 bases separating them. The germline V gene has CDR1 MRHNA and CDR2 SNTAGT. The CDR3 runs 12 residues. CDR3 amino acids: CASSGLAGELFF. CDR3 DNA sequence: TGTGCCAGCAGTGGACTAGCCGGGGAGCTGTTTTTT.

The chain is built from TRBV30 and TRBJ2-6, with D perhaps matching TRBD1 (5 bases). This CDR3 region has 14 residues. Germline V gene data show CDR1 as GTSNPN and CDR2 as SVGIG (reference sequence). V lost 5 bases, J lost 2 bases, and 10 bases lay in between. CDR3 in DNA: TGTGCCTGGTTCCAGGGTGCTGGGGCCAACGTCCTGACTTTC. As protein: CAWFQGAGANVLTF.

The V gene is TRBV18, the J gene TRBJ2-1; 8 positions match TRBD2. The trim removed 0 bases at V and 5 bases at J, leaving 9 bases unmatched. In germline, CDR1 is KGHSH, CDR2 LQKENI. There are 17 residues in the CDR3. CDR3 amino acids: CASSPPSGALMDNEQFF. CDR3 DNA sequence: TGTGCCAGCTCACCACCTAGCGGGGCACTTATGGACAATGAGCAGTTCTTC.

The chain has TRBV11-2 and TRBJ2-1, with D perhaps TRBD1 or TRBD2 (5 bases each). This CDR3 spans 14 amino acids. Germline loops: CDR1 SGHAT, CDR2 FQNNGV. Trimming left V 5 bases short and J 7 bases short, with 15 bases between. CDR3 in DNA: TGTGCCAGCAGCACGGGGACGGATGAGAATGAGCAGTTCTTC. The encoded protein is CASSTGTDENEQFF.

The V gene is TRBV19, the J gene TRBJ2-1; 7 bases are shared with TRBD1. The CDR3 spans 16 residues. Trimming at V came to 4 bases and at J to 4 bases, leaving 10 bases not matched to a gene. Germline V CDR1 and CDR2: LNHDA, SQIVND (reference sequence). CDR3 bases: TGTGCCAGTAGTAGCAACAGGGGACCCTATTACAATGAGCAGTTCTTC. This sequence encodes CASSSNRGPYYNEQFF. The variable domain in full, with the rest retrieved from reference TRBV19 and TRBJ2-1, is DGGITQSPKYLFRKEGQNVTLSCEQNLNHDAMYWYRQDPGQGLRLIYYSQIVNDFQKGDIAEGYSVSREKKESFPLTVTSAQKNPTAFYLCASSSNRGPYYNEQFFGPGTRLTVL.

The chain links TRBV7-2 to TRBJ2-3, with 7 nucleotides matching TRBD2. Germline CDR1 and CDR2: SGHTA and FQGNSA. CDR3 length: 15 amino acids. V trimming: 5 bases; J trimming: 3 bases; junction bases outside the gene matches: 8. The CDR3 reads CASSPEDGGTDTQYF. CDR3 DNA: TGTGCCAGCAGCCCGGAGGACGGGGGGACAGATACGCAGTATTTT.

This sequence joins TRBV30 and TRBJ2-7, with D perhaps matching TRBD1 or TRBD2 (5 bases each). This CDR3 spans 15 amino acids. CDR1 GTSNPN and CDR2 SVGIG come from the germline V gene (reference sequence). V lost 4 bases, J lost 5 bases, and 21 bases lay in between. The CDR3 coding sequence is TGTGCCTGGAATCCCTTCGGGACGGACGGACACGAGCAGTACTTC. This gives the protein CAWNPFGTDGHEQYF.

This clone was recorded at least ten times. The chain carries TRBV7-2 and TRBJ2-5, with 11 bases fitting TRBD2. In germline, CDR1 is SGHTA, CDR2 FQGNSA. The junction had 18 bases not matched to a gene; V was cut back by 5 bases and J by 4 bases. The CDR3 spans 19 residues. Here the CDR3 reads CASSQTSGVWMGDVETQYF. The CDR3 nucleotides are TGTGCCAGCAGCCAGACTAGCGGGGTATGGATGGGGGATGTAGAGACCCAGTACTTC. The variable domain in full, with the rest retrieved from reference TRBV7-2 and TRBJ2-5, is GAGVSQSPSNKVTEKGKDVELRCDPISGHTALYWYRQSLGQGLEFLIYFQGNSAPDKSGLPSDRFSAERTGGSVSTLTIQRTQQEDSAVYLCASSQTSGVWMGDVETQYFGPGTRLLVL.

This chain joins TRBV4-3 and TRBJ2-1, with a tentative D call TRBD1 (6 bases). Germline V lookup: CDR1 LGHNA, CDR2 YSLEER. This CDR3 has 17 residues. Trimming took off 0 bases at V and 1 base at J, with 13 bases between the two ends. The CDR3, as DNA: TGCGCCAGCAGCCAAGACTGGGGGCTTTTGTCCTACAATGAGCAGTTCTTC. Translation: CASSQDWGLLSYNEQFF.

The J gene is TRBJ2-5, the V gene TRBV27, with 8 bases matching TRBD2. Trimming removed 6 bases from V and 5 bases from J; junction bases left unmatched: 5. The CDR3 spans 13 residues. Germline V lookup: CDR1 MNHEY, CDR2 SMNVEV (reference sequence). This CDR3 reads CASSPGGPETQYF. The CDR3 DNA sequence: TGTGCCAGCAGCCCGGGGGGGCCGGAGACCCAGTACTTC.

The V and J genes are TRBV7-9 and TRBJ1-1, with 11 bases matching TRBD1. With V trimmed by 5 bases and J by 1 base, 9 bases remained unmatched. This CDR3 is 17 amino acids long. Germline values: CDR1 SEHNR, CDR2 FQNEAQ (reference sequence). CDR3 nucleotide sequence: TGTGCCAGCAGCCAAGGACAGGGGGCGGCCTCGAACACTGAAGCTTTCTTT. Translated: CASSQGQGAASNTEAFF.

The chain combines TRBV19 with TRBJ1-5, with unresolved D. CDR3 length: 18 amino acids. V lost 2 bases and J lost 1, with 18 bases in between. CDR1 LNHDA and CDR2 SQIVND come from the germline V gene (reference sequence). The CDR3 is CASSIRIRLGRSNQPQHF. CDR3 bases: TGTGCCAGTAGTATAAGGATACGTCTGGGGAGAAGCAATCAGCCCCAGCATTTT. Using reference TRBV19 and TRBJ1-5 for the parts outside the CDR3, the full variable domain is DGGITQSPKYLFRKEGQNVTLSCEQNLNHDAMYWYRQDPGQGLRLIYYSQIVNDFQKGDIAEGYSVSREKKESFPLTVTSAQKNPTAFYLCASSIRIRLGRSNQPQHFGDGTRLSIL.